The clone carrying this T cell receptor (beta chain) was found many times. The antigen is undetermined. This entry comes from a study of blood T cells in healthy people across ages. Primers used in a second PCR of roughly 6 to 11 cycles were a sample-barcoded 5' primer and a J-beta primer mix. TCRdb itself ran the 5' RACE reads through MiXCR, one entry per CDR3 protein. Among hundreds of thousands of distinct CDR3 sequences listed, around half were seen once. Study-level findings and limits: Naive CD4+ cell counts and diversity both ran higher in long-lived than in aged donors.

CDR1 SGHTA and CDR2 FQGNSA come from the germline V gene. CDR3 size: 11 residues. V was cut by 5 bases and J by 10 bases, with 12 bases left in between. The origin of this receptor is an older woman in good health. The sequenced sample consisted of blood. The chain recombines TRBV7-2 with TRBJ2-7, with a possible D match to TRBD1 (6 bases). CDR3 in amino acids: CASSAPGQQYF. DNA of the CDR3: TGTGCCAGCAGCGCCCCGGGACAACAGTACTTC.